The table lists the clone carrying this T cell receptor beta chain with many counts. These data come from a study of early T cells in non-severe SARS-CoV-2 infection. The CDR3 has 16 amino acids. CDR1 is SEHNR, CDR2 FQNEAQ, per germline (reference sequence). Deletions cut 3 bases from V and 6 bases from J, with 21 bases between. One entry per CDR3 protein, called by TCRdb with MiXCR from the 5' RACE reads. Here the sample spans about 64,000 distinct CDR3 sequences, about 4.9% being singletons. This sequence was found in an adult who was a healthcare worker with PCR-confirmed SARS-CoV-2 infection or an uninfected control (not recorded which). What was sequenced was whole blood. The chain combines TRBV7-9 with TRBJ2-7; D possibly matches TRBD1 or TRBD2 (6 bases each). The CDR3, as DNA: TGTGCCAGCAGCTTCGGGGGCGCCACCGGGAAACCCGAGCAGTACTTC. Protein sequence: CASSFGGATGKPEQYF.